These T cell receptor beta chains were read from a single sample in a study of blood T cell repertoires in COVID-19. The assay was immunoSEQ multiplex PCR, and TCRdb's table has in-frame clones only and misses some. The table has more than 60,000 clones, roughly 80% seen once. Sequences were obtained from peripheral blood. These receptors all come from a man aged 55-75 years with active or convalescent COVID-19. Each CDR3 is given with its conserved first and last residue. The order of the fields is J gene, V gene, D gene, clone size, CDR3 protein, CDR3 DNA. A D gene is named only where the DNA matches it firmly. A clone size is listed for some rows: how often the clone was seen (once, few, many), or a class if it is expanded.

j_call: TRBJ2-7
v_call: TRBV3-1/TRBV3-2
d_call: NA
clone_size: NA
cdr3_aa: CASSQGTGLHEQYF
cdr3_nt: TGTGCCAGCAGCCAAGGTACAGGGCTCCACGAGCAGTACTTC

j_call: TRBJ1-5
v_call: TRBV9
d_call: TRBD1
clone_size: once
cdr3_aa: CASSVGQGTNQPQHF
cdr3_nt: TGTGCCAGCAGCGTAGGACAGGGCACCAATCAGCCCCAGCATTTT

j_call: TRBJ2-7
v_call: TRBV7-9
d_call: TRBD1
clone_size: NA
cdr3_aa: CASSLGGGTGDREQYF
cdr3_nt: TGTGCCAGCAGCTTAGGGGGTGGGACAGGGGACCGCGAGCAGTACTTC

j_call: TRBJ2-2
v_call: TRBV7-8
d_call: TRBD2
clone_size: NA
cdr3_aa: CASSATSGGIPGELFF
cdr3_nt: TGTGCCAGCAGCGCGACTAGCGGGGGCATACCCGGGGAGCTGTTTTTT

j_call: TRBJ1-2
v_call: TRBV7-2
d_call: NA
clone_size: NA
cdr3_aa: CASSFVWTALEDGYTF
cdr3_nt: TGTGCCAGCAGCTTTGTATGGACGGCGTTGGAGGACGGCTACACCTTC

j_call: TRBJ1-4
v_call: TRBV5-8
d_call: NA
clone_size: once
cdr3_aa: CASSPGQSTTNEKLFF
cdr3_nt: TGTGCCAGCAGCCCAGGACAGTCGACAACTAATGAAAAACTGTTTTTT

j_call: TRBJ2-2
v_call: TRBV19
d_call: TRBD2
clone_size: NA
cdr3_aa: CASSMGPTSGNTGELFF
cdr3_nt: TGTGCCAGTAGTATGGGACCCACTAGCGGGAACACCGGGGAGCTGTTTTTT

j_call: TRBJ2-5
v_call: TRBV19
d_call: NA
clone_size: NA
cdr3_aa: CASSPRRGGETQYF
cdr3_nt: TGTGCCAGTAGTCCCCGGAGGGGTGGGGAGACCCAGTACTTC

j_call: TRBJ1-6
v_call: TRBV5-1
d_call: TRBD1
clone_size: NA
cdr3_aa: CASSLGAETGGNSPLHF
cdr3_nt: TGCGCCAGCAGCTTGGGGGCCGAAACAGGGGGAAATTCACCCCTCCACTTT

j_call: TRBJ2-3
v_call: TRBV5-1
d_call: TRBD1
clone_size: NA
cdr3_aa: CASSIGTGASTDTQYF
cdr3_nt: TGCGCCAGCAGCATCGGGACAGGGGCCAGCACAGATACGCAGTATTTT

j_call: TRBJ1-5
v_call: TRBV15
d_call: NA
clone_size: NA
cdr3_aa: CATSREGLHSNQPQHF
cdr3_nt: TGTGCCACCAGCAGAGAGGGACTTCATAGCAATCAGCCCCAGCATTTT

j_call: TRBJ2-2
v_call: TRBV9
d_call: NA
clone_size: NA
cdr3_aa: CASSDPRGGPLGELFF
cdr3_nt: TGTGCCAGCAGCGACCCGAGGGGGGGGCCTCTCGGGGAGCTGTTTTTT

j_call: TRBJ1-4
v_call: TRBV19
d_call: NA
clone_size: NA
cdr3_aa: CASSPTTVHNEKLFF
cdr3_nt: TGTGCCAGTAGTCCTACGACAGTTCATAATGAAAAACTGTTTTTT

j_call: TRBJ2-5
v_call: TRBV18
d_call: NA
clone_size: NA
cdr3_aa: CASSLKTGETQYF
cdr3_nt: TGTGCCAGCTCACTGAAGACCGGGGAGACCCAGTACTTC

j_call: TRBJ2-5
v_call: TRBV3-1/TRBV3-2
d_call: NA
clone_size: NA
cdr3_aa: CASSQGRGLETQYF
cdr3_nt: TGTGCCAGCAGCCAAGGCCGGGGGTTGGAGACCCAGTACTTC

j_call: TRBJ1-2
v_call: TRBV3-1/TRBV3-2
d_call: TRBD1
clone_size: NA
cdr3_aa: CASSQAGGAGYGYTF
cdr3_nt: TGTGCCAGCAGCCAAGCAGGGGGCGCAGGGTATGGCTACACCTTC

j_call: TRBJ2-3
v_call: TRBV6-1
d_call: NA
clone_size: NA
cdr3_aa: CASSESGDTQYF
cdr3_nt: TGTGCCAGCAGTGAGAGCGGTGATACGCAGTATTTT

j_call: TRBJ1-4
v_call: TRBV3-1/TRBV3-2
d_call: NA
clone_size: NA
cdr3_aa: CASSRTRFEKLFF
cdr3_nt: TGTGCCAGCAGCCGCACCAGGTTTGAAAAACTGTTTTTT

j_call: TRBJ2-1
v_call: TRBV27
d_call: NA
clone_size: NA
cdr3_aa: CASRSAGLSSYNEQFF
cdr3_nt: TGTGCCAGCAGGTCCGCAGGGCTAAGCTCCTACAATGAGCAGTTCTTC

j_call: TRBJ1-2
v_call: TRBV6-5
d_call: NA
clone_size: NA
cdr3_aa: CASGPAPPNYGYTF
cdr3_nt: TGTGCCAGCGGGCCGGCTCCTCCTAACTATGGCTACACCTTC

j_call: TRBJ2-7
v_call: TRBV6-2/TRBV6-3
d_call: TRBD1
clone_size: NA
cdr3_aa: CASSYGGQGGYEQYF
cdr3_nt: TGTGCCAGCAGTTACGGTGGACAGGGGGGCTACGAGCAGTACTTC

j_call: TRBJ1-2
v_call: TRBV27
d_call: NA
clone_size: few
cdr3_aa: CASSPGRTGGYTF
cdr3_nt: TGTGCCAGCAGTCCCGGGAGGACTGGAGGCTACACCTTC

j_call: TRBJ2-2
v_call: TRBV19
d_call: TRBD2
clone_size: NA
cdr3_aa: CASSSHSGTTNTGELFF
cdr3_nt: TGTGCCAGTAGCTCCCACTCCGGGACTACGAACACCGGGGAGCTGTTTTTT

j_call: TRBJ2-1
v_call: TRBV7-9
d_call: TRBD2
clone_size: NA
cdr3_aa: CASSALAGGLNEQFF
cdr3_nt: TGTGCCAGCAGCGCACTAGCGGGGGGTCTCAATGAGCAGTTCTTC

j_call: TRBJ1-1
v_call: TRBV19
d_call: TRBD1
clone_size: NA
cdr3_aa: CASSPGQGGSTEAFF
cdr3_nt: TGTGCCAGTAGTCCGGGACAGGGTGGGAGCACTGAAGCTTTCTTT

j_call: TRBJ2-7
v_call: TRBV7-9
d_call: NA
clone_size: NA
cdr3_aa: CASTHSNRETYEQYF
cdr3_nt: TGTGCCAGCACCCACTCGAACAGGGAAACCTACGAGCAGTACTTC

j_call: TRBJ2-7
v_call: TRBV29-1
d_call: NA
clone_size: NA
cdr3_aa: CSVAFRGTSYEQYF
cdr3_nt: TGCAGCGTTGCCTTCAGGGGAACATCCTACGAGCAGTACTTC

j_call: TRBJ1-5
v_call: TRBV7-2
d_call: NA
clone_size: NA
cdr3_aa: CASSQQGGNQPQHF
cdr3_nt: TGTGCCAGCAGCCAACAAGGGGGTAACCAGCCCCAGCATTTT

j_call: TRBJ2-7
v_call: TRBV7-2
d_call: NA
clone_size: NA
cdr3_aa: CASSFHTTYEQYF
cdr3_nt: TGTGCCAGCAGCTTTCACACTACCTACGAGCAGTACTTC

j_call: TRBJ1-4
v_call: TRBV9
d_call: TRBD1
clone_size: NA
cdr3_aa: CASSLAEGAKLFF
cdr3_nt: TGTGCCAGCAGCCTAGCGGAGGGGGCGAAACTGTTTTTT

j_call: TRBJ1-2
v_call: TRBV5-5
d_call: TRBD1
clone_size: NA
cdr3_aa: CASSLGDRGYGYTF
cdr3_nt: TGTGCCAGCAGCTTGGGCGACAGGGGTTATGGCTACACCTTC

j_call: TRBJ1-6
v_call: TRBV25-1
d_call: NA
clone_size: NA
cdr3_aa: CASSDRRENSPLHF
cdr3_nt: TGTGCCAGCAGTGACCGGAGGGAAAATTCACCCCTCCACTTT

j_call: TRBJ2-2
v_call: TRBV5-1
d_call: NA
clone_size: NA
cdr3_aa: CASSLGRPHTGELFF
cdr3_nt: TGCGCCAGCAGCTTGGGCAGGCCCCACACCGGGGAGCTGTTTTTT

j_call: TRBJ1-3
v_call: TRBV27
d_call: NA
clone_size: NA
cdr3_aa: CASSSQAGNTIYF
cdr3_nt: TGTGCCAGCAGTTCGCAGGCTGGAAACACCATATATTTT

j_call: TRBJ2-1
v_call: TRBV24-1
d_call: TRBD1
clone_size: once
cdr3_aa: CATSDTGGSYNEQFF
cdr3_nt: TGTGCCACCAGTGATACAGGGGGCTCTTACAATGAGCAGTTCTTC

j_call: TRBJ1-1
v_call: TRBV6-2/TRBV6-3
d_call: TRBD1
clone_size: NA
cdr3_aa: CASSHPQGRKMNTEAFF
cdr3_nt: TGTGCCAGCAGCCACCCACAGGGGCGGAAGATGAACACTGAAGCTTTCTTT

j_call: TRBJ1-5
v_call: TRBV19
d_call: NA
clone_size: NA
cdr3_aa: CASSRGESNSNQPQHF
cdr3_nt: TGTGCCAGTAGTAGGGGGGAGAGTAATAGCAATCAGCCCCAGCATTTT

j_call: TRBJ1-6
v_call: TRBV5-6
d_call: TRBD1
clone_size: NA
cdr3_aa: CASSLLGQSSYNSPLHF
cdr3_nt: TGTGCCAGCAGCTTGTTGGGACAGAGCTCCTATAATTCACCCCTCCACTTT

j_call: TRBJ2-3
v_call: TRBV24-1
d_call: TRBD2
clone_size: NA
cdr3_aa: CATSGRGGDTDTQYF
cdr3_nt: TGTGCCACCAGTGGTCGGGGGGGGGACACAGATACGCAGTATTTT

j_call: TRBJ1-2
v_call: TRBV12-5
d_call: NA
clone_size: NA
cdr3_aa: CASGLSRGTGNYGYTF
cdr3_nt: TGTGCTAGTGGTTTGTCAAGGGGTACAGGGAACTATGGCTACACCTTC

j_call: TRBJ1-2
v_call: TRBV24-1
d_call: TRBD1
clone_size: once
cdr3_aa: CATSVGQGAGYTF
cdr3_nt: TGTGCCACCAGTGTGGGACAGGGGGCTGGCTACACCTTC

j_call: TRBJ2-5
v_call: TRBV6-5
d_call: TRBD1
clone_size: NA
cdr3_aa: CASIHGTGGSETQYF
cdr3_nt: TGTGCCAGCATCCACGGGACAGGGGGCTCGGAGACCCAGTACTTC

j_call: TRBJ2-1
v_call: TRBV7-2
d_call: TRBD2
clone_size: NA
cdr3_aa: CASSLGLAGLYNEQFF
cdr3_nt: TGTGCCAGCAGCTTAGGACTAGCGGGGTTATACAATGAGCAGTTCTTC

j_call: TRBJ2-5
v_call: TRBV7-2
d_call: TRBD2
clone_size: NA
cdr3_aa: CASSLAASGGETQYF
cdr3_nt: TGTGCCAGCAGCTTAGCGGCTAGCGGGGGAGAGACCCAGTACTTC

j_call: TRBJ1-4
v_call: TRBV7-2
d_call: NA
clone_size: NA
cdr3_aa: CASSFGGATNEKLFF
cdr3_nt: TGTGCCAGCAGCTTTGGGGGGGCTACTAATGAAAAACTGTTTTTT